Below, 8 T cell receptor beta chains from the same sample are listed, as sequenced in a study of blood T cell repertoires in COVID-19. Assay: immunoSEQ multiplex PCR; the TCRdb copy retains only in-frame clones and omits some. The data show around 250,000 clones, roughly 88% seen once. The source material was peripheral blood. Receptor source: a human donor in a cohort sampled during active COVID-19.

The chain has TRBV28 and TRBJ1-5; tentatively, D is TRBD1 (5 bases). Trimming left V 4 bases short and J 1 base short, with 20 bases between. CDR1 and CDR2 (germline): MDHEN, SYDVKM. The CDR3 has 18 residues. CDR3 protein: CASSYMFLQGLSNQPQHF. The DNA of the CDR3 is TGTGCCAGCAGTTACATGTTTCTCCAGGGCCTAAGCAATCAGCCCCAGCATTTT.

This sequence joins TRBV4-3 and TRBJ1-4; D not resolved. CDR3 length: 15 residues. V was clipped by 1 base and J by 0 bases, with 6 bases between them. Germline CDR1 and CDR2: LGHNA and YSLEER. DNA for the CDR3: TGCGCCAGCAGCCAAGCAACACCAACTAATGAAAAACTGTTTTTT. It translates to CASSQATPTNEKLFF.

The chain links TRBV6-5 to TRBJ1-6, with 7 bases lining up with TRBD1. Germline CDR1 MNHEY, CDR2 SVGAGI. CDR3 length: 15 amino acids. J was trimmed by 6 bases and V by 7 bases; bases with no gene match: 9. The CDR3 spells CASTRQGLGNSPLHF. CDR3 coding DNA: TGTGCCAGCACCCGACAGGGTTTGGGTAATTCACCCCTCCACTTT.

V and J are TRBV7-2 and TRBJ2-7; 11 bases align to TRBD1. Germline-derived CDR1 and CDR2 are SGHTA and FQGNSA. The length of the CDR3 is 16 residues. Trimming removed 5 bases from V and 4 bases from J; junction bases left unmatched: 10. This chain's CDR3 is CASSRRGTGGQYEQYF. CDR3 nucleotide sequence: TGTGCCAGCAGCCGCCGCGGGACAGGGGGTCAATACGAGCAGTACTTC.

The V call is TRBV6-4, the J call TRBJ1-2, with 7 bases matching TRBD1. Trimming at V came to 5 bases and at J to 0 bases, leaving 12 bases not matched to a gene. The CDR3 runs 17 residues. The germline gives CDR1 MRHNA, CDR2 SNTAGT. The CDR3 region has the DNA TGTGCCAGCAGTTTTCCGGGGACAGTGGCAACTAACTATGGCTACACCTTC. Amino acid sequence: CASSFPGTVATNYGYTF.

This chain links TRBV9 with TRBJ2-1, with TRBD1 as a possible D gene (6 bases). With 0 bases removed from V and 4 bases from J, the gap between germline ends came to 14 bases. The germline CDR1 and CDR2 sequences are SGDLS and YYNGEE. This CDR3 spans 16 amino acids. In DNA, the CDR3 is TGTGCCAGCAGCGTAGGACCGGGACAACCGTACAATGAGCAGTTCTTC. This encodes CASSVGPGQPYNEQFF.

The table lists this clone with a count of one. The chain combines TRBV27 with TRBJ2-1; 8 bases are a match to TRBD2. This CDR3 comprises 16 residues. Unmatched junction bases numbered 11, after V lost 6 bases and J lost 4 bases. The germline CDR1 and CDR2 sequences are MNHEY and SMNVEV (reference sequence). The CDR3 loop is CASRPLTSGPYNEQFF. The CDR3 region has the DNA TGTGCCAGCAGGCCGCTAACTAGCGGACCTTACAATGAGCAGTTCTTC.

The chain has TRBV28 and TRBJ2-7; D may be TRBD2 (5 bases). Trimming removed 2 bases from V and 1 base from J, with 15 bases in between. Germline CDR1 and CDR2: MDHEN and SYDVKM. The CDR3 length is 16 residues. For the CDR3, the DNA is TGTGCCAGCAGTTTAAGGTTGGGAGTCCTATCCTACGAGCAGTACTTC. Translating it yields CASSLRLGVLSYEQYF.